A single sample is the source of the 29 T cell receptor beta chains below, sequenced in a study of T cell repertoires in cytomegalovirus infection. Their antigens remain unidentified. Each CDR3 protein gets one entry after TCRdb re-called the reads with MiXCR. Seen here are some 800,000 distinct CDR3 sequences, approximately 32% observed once, and the top ten hold roughly an eighth. The sequencing here drew on cultured CD8+ T cells from PBMCs, taken from culture after CMV antigen stimulation. The receptors stem from a human donor in good health (CMV status not recorded). Some clones in this sample may be carry-over from other donors' samples.

Only a few counts were recorded for this clonotype. The chain joins TRBV6-1 to TRBJ2-7; 8 bases map to TRBD1. The V gene end was trimmed by 4 bases and the J gene end by 0 bases; junction bases not matched to a gene: 5. The V gene's germline CDR1 is MNHNS and CDR2 SASEGT. The CDR3 sequence is 15 residues long. This CDR3 reads CASSGVTGGSYEQYF. CDR3 nucleotide sequence: TGTGCCAGCAGTGGGGTTACAGGGGGCTCCTACGAGCAGTACTTC.

This chain joins TRBV29-1 and TRBJ2-7, with 11 nucleotides matching TRBD2. CDR1 and CDR2 (germline): SQVTM, ANQGSEA. The CDR3 length is 14 residues. With V trimmed by 5 bases and J by 1 base, 4 bases remained unmatched. In nucleotides, the CDR3 is TGCAGCGTTTCCAGACTAGCGGGATCCTACGAGCAGTACTTC. Protein sequence: CSVSRLAGSYEQYF.

CDR3 nucleotides: TGTGCCAGCAGCTTCCTCCCGGGACCTTCCCAAGAGACCCAGTACTTC. This sequence encodes CASSFLPGPSQETQYF. V gene TRBV27 combines with J gene TRBJ2-5; D may be TRBD1 or TRBD2 (5 bases each). V gave up 6 bases and J gave up 1 base, with 18 bases separating them. The CDR3 consists of 16 residues. CDR1 and CDR2 (germline): MNHEY, SMNVEV (reference sequence).

The V and J genes are TRBV27 and TRBJ2-3; tentatively, D is TRBD2 (6 bases). The CDR3 totals 15 residues. CDR1 and CDR2 from the germline V gene are MNHEY and SMNVEV (reference sequence). Between the trimmed V and J ends, which lost 4 bases and 0 bases, there was a span of 11 bases. CDR3 in amino acids: CASSWDSFSTDTQYF. CDR3 nucleotide sequence: TGTGCCAGCAGTTGGGACTCTTTTAGCACAGATACGCAGTATTTT.

J is TRBJ2-5 and V is TRBV5-5; tentatively, D is TRBD1 (5 bases). Germline lookup yields CDR1 SGHKS and CDR2 YYEKEE (reference sequence). CDR3 size: 16 residues. Trimming left V 0 bases short and J 1 base short, with 13 bases between. The CDR3 spells CASSLVIRQPQETQYF. The CDR3 nucleotides are TGTGCCAGCAGCTTGGTCATCAGACAGCCCCAAGAGACCCAGTACTTC.

This rearrangement joins TRBV12-3 or TRBV12-4 to TRBJ2-5; 7 bases line up with TRBD2. This CDR3 comprises 15 residues. Trimming at V came to 5 bases and at J to 3 bases, leaving 9 bases not matched to a gene. CDR3 sequence reads: CASSPPAGVEETQYF. For the CDR3, the DNA is TGTGCCAGCAGTCCGCCGGCGGGGGTTGAAGAGACCCAGTACTTC.

This clonotype showed up just a few times. The V and J genes are TRBV7-8 and TRBJ1-2; no firm D call. CDR1 is SGHVS, CDR2 FQNEAQ, per germline. V was trimmed by 1 base and J by 7 bases, leaving 16 bases between them. This CDR3 region has 15 residues. The DNA of the CDR3 is TGTGCCAGCAGCTTAGGTGGCGGCCTTCAAGTTGGCTACACCTTC. This gives the protein CASSLGGGLQVGYTF.

This clonotype was found a few times. CDR3 in amino acids: CASSFWTVEYQETQYF. Written as DNA, the CDR3 is TGTGCCAGCAGCTTTTGGACAGTAGAGTACCAAGAGACCCAGTACTTC. The chain links TRBV11-2 to TRBJ2-5; TRBD1 is a possible D gene (6 bases). This CDR3 is 16 amino acids long. In germline, CDR1 is SGHAT, CDR2 FQNNGV. V was clipped by 3 bases and J by 0 bases, with 14 bases between them.

The V and J genes are TRBV28 and TRBJ1-6, with a possible D match to TRBD1 (6 bases). Germline CDR1 is MDHEN and CDR2 is SYDVKM. The germline V and J ends were trimmed by 3 bases and 6 bases, with 12 bases remaining between them. The CDR3 is 15 amino acids. CDR3 residues: CASSFLQGGNSPLHF. In nucleotides, the CDR3 is TGTGCCAGCAGTTTCTTACAGGGAGGTAATTCACCCCTCCACTTT.

This clonotype has at least ten counts. The gene calls are TRBV9 and TRBJ2-2, with 10 bases matching TRBD1. Germline V CDR1 and CDR2: SGDLS, YYNGEE. Losses at the gene ends were 3 bases for V and 1 base for J; bases not matched to a gene: 6. CDR3 size: 17 residues. The CDR3 spells CASSENRDRGNTGELFF. DNA of the CDR3: TGTGCCAGCAGCGAAAACCGGGACAGGGGGAACACCGGGGAGCTGTTTTTT.

The CDR3 region is CASSFWGQMDNEQFF. The CDR3 nucleotides read TGTGCCAGCAGTTTTTGGGGGCAGATGGACAATGAGCAGTTCTTC. V gene TRBV12-3 or TRBV12-4 combines with J gene TRBJ2-1; maybe TRBD1 (6 bases). The CDR3 consists of 15 residues. The V end was cut by 3 bases, the J end by 5 bases, with 14 bases between.

This clonotype was seen a handful of times. The genes are TRBV7-3 and TRBJ2-5, with TRBD1 matching 9 bases. The junction had 4 bases not matched to a gene; V was cut back by 9 bases and J by 2 bases. This CDR3 is 13 amino acids long. Germline lookup yields CDR1 SGHTA and CDR2 FQGTGA. CDR3 residues: CARGGQGQETQYF. The CDR3 nucleotides are TGTGCCAGGGGGGGACAGGGTCAAGAGACCCAGTACTTC.

The table lists this clonotype with a few counts. The gene calls are TRBV4-1 and TRBJ2-1; D is uncertain. The CDR3 is 13 amino acids. Germline CDR1 is MGHRA and CDR2 is YSYEKL. The ends were cut back, 0 bases at V and 5 bases at J, with 5 bases in the middle. The CDR3 region is CASSQDRDNEQFF. Here the CDR3 DNA reads TGCGCCAGCAGCCAAGATCGGGACAATGAGCAGTTCTTC.

The rearrangement links TRBV12-3 or TRBV12-4 to TRBJ2-1; 10 nucleotides line up with TRBD2. The V gene end was trimmed by 0 bases and the J gene end by 0 bases; junction bases not matched to a gene: 8. This CDR3 is built from 19 residues. The CDR3 region has the DNA TGTGCCAGCAGTTTAGCGTCTAGCGGGGGCTCTAGCTCCTACAATGAGCAGTTCTTC. Translated, it gives CASSLASSGGSSSYNEQFF.

V and J are TRBV29-1 and TRBJ1-1, with D possibly being TRBD1 (5 bases). The V and J ends lost 7 bases and 5 bases respectively, with 8 bases between them. CDR1 is SQVTM and CDR2 is ANQGSEA in the germline V gene. The CDR3 loop spans 10 amino acids. CDR3 sequence: CSAGWTEAFF. CDR3 sequence (DNA): TGCAGCGCAGGGTGGACTGAAGCTTTCTTT.

CDR3 loop: CATPGNTQYF. As DNA, the CDR3 is TGTGCCACCCCGGGAAATACGCAGTATTTT. The chain employs TRBV15 and TRBJ2-3; weak D call: TRBD2 (5 bases). V dropped 8 bases and J dropped 7 bases, with 7 bases sitting between them. The CDR3 covers 10 residues. CDR1 is LNHNV, CDR2 YYDKDF, per germline (reference sequence).

The V and J genes are TRBV24-1 and TRBJ2-2; D is unresolved. The CDR3 runs to 15 residues. V lost 5 bases, J lost 0 bases, and 9 bases lay in between. Germline CDR1 reads KGHDR; CDR2 reads SFDVKD. The CDR3 DNA is TGTGCCACCAGTGGGACGAACCCGAACACCGGGGAGCTGTTTTTT. It translates to CATSGTNPNTGELFF.

The table lists this clonotype with many counts. The rearrangement uses TRBV12-3 or TRBV12-4 and TRBJ2-4; 7 bases fit TRBD1. The CDR3 totals 16 residues. The J segment lost 0 bases and the V segment lost 6 bases, leaving 8 bases of the junction unmatched. This CDR3 is CASRRGQDLAKNIQYF. The CDR3 DNA follows: TGTGCCAGCAGGCGCGGACAGGACCTAGCCAAAAACATTCAGTACTTC.

The chain uses TRBV19 and TRBJ2-7, with 8 bases fitting TRBD1. CDR3 length: 16 amino acids. From germline, CDR1 is LNHDA and CDR2 SQIVND (reference sequence). Trimming at V came to 2 bases and at J to 4 bases, leaving 10 bases not matched to a gene. The CDR3 is CASSIQGADRPYEQYF. DNA of the CDR3: TGTGCCAGTAGTATACAGGGGGCGGATCGGCCGTACGAGCAGTACTTC.

This clonotype has a handful of counts. V and J are TRBV3-1 and TRBJ2-5; TRBD2 aligns across 10 bases. Germline V gene data show CDR1 as LGHDT and CDR2 as YNNKEL (reference sequence). V shed 0 bases and J 5 bases; nucleotides not matched to a gene: 6. This CDR3 comprises 16 residues. Here the CDR3 DNA reads TGTGCCAGCAGCCAAGATCGGCTAGCGGGGGTTGAGACCCAGTACTTC. Amino acid sequence: CASSQDRLAGVETQYF.

This clonotype was seen a few times. The chain carries TRBV11-2 and TRBJ1-4; TRBD1 might be the D (5 bases). Germline values: CDR1 SGHAT, CDR2 FQNNGV. The CDR3 extends over 16 amino acids. The ends were cut back, 0 bases at V and 2 bases at J, with 10 bases in the middle. The CDR3 bases are TGTGCCAGCAGCTTAGATGGGACCGCCACTAATGAAAAACTGTTTTTT. Translating it yields CASSLDGTATNEKLFF.

This clonotype was recorded a few times. This chain uses TRBV12-3 or TRBV12-4 with TRBJ2-7, with D unresolved. The CDR3 runs to 13 residues. Trimming removed 3 bases from V and 2 bases from J, with 8 bases in between. The CDR3 nucleotides read TGTGCCAGCAGTTTCGACCCCCCCTACGAGCAGTACTTC. Residues: CASSFDPPYEQYF.

J is TRBJ2-1 and V is TRBV27; 7 positions agree with TRBD1. This CDR3 has 15 amino acids. The V and J ends lost 6 bases and 0 bases, in that order; junction bases with no gene match: 5. The germline V gene has CDR1 MNHEY and CDR2 SMNVEV (reference sequence). CDR3 nucleotides: TGTGCCAGCAGCTACAGGGGTTACTCCTACAATGAGCAGTTCTTC. Translated: CASSYRGYSYNEQFF.

Many counts were recorded for this clonotype. This chain connects TRBV7-3 to TRBJ2-6; 11 bases map to TRBD2. CDR1 and CDR2 from the germline V gene are SGHTA and FQGTGA. V dropped 1 base and J dropped 4; count of bases not matched to a gene: 6. The CDR3 has 18 residues. The CDR3 here is CASSLNIAGGLGANVLTF. CDR3 in DNA: TGTGCCAGCAGCTTAAATATAGCGGGGGGGCTCGGGGCCAACGTCCTGACTTTC.

The table lists this clonotype with a few counts. This sequence joins TRBV10-2 and TRBJ1-5; D gene uncertain. CDR1 and CDR2 from the germline V gene are WSHSY and SAAADI. V was pared by 2 bases and J by 3 bases, with 8 bases between. The CDR3 has 14 residues. DNA for the CDR3: TGCGCCAGCAGTGAGGTCCAGCCCAATCAGCCCCAGCATTTT. Protein: CASSEVQPNQPQHF.

The rearrangement joins TRBV29-1 to TRBJ2-1; weak D call: TRBD2 (7 bases). The V gene's germline CDR1 is SQVTM and CDR2 ANQGSEA. The CDR3 runs 14 residues. The ends were cut back, 1 base at V and 3 bases at J, with 10 bases in the middle. The CDR3: CSVEGGGDYNEQFF. The DNA of the CDR3 is TGCAGCGTTGAAGGGGGGGGCGACTACAATGAGCAGTTCTTC.

The V gene is TRBV12-3 or TRBV12-4, the J gene TRBJ2-5; D unclear. V was pared by 4 bases and J by 5 bases, with 14 bases between. CDR3 length equals 14 residues. The CDR3 spells CASSSWRSGETQYF. CDR3 nucleotide sequence: TGTGCCAGCAGTTCCTGGCGGAGTGGGGAGACCCAGTACTTC.

The rearrangement uses TRBV6-1 and TRBJ1-2; unclear D gene. The V gene lost 6 bases and the J gene lost 5 bases, with 13 bases spanning the gap. Germline V gives CDR1 MNHNS, CDR2 SASEGT. CDR3 size: 13 residues. CDR3 coding DNA: TGTGCCAGCAGGGATCGATTAGGGTATGGCTACACCTTC. Translating gives CASRDRLGYGYTF.

The chain joins TRBV28 to TRBJ1-5, with D unclear. Germline CDR1 reads MDHEN; CDR2 reads SYDVKM. Trimming cost V 6 bases and J 5 bases, with 17 bases left between them. This CDR3 is built from 15 residues. The CDR3 region is CASSPLPGRDQPQHF. The DNA of the CDR3 is TGTGCCAGCAGCCCCCTCCCGGGAAGGGATCAGCCCCAGCATTTT.